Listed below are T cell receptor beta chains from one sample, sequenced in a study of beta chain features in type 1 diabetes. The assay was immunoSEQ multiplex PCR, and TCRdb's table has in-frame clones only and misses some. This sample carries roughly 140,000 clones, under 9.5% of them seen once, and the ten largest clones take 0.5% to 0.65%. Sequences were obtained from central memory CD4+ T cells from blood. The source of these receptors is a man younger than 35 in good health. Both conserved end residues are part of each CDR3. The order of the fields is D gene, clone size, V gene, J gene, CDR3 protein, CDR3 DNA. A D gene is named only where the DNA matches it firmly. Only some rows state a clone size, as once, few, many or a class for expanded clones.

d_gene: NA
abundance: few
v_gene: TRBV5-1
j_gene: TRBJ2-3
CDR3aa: CASTGTDTQYF
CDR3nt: TGCGCCAGCACAGGGACAGATACGCAGTATTTT

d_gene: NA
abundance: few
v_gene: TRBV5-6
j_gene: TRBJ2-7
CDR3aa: CASSADLAGLYEQYF
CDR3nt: TGTGCCAGCAGCGCGGACCTCGCGGGCCTCTACGAGCAGTACTTC

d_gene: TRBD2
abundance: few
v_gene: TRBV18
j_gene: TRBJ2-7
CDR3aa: CASSPSGTSGIYEQYF
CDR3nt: TGTGCCAGCTCACCATCCGGGACTAGCGGGATCTACGAGCAGTACTTC

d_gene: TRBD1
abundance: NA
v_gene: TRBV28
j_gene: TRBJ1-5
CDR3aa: CASRDQGEALRQPQHF
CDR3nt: TGTGCCAGCAGGGACCAGGGGGAGGCCTTGAGGCAGCCCCAGCATTTT

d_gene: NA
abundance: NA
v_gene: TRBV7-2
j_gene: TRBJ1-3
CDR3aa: CASSPTDSGNTIYF
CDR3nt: TGTGCCAGCAGTCCGACAGACTCTGGAAACACCATATATTTT

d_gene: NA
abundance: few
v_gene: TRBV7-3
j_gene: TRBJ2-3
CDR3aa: CASSSTGVAQYF
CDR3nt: TGTGCCAGCAGCTCGACGGGGGTCGCGCAGTATTTT

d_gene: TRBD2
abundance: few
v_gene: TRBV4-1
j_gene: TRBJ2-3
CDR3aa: CASSPVTSGSALTDTQYF
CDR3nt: TGCGCCAGCAGCCCGGTTACTAGCGGGAGTGCGCTCACAGATACGCAGTATTTT

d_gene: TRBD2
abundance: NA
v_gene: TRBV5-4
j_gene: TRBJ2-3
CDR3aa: CASSLGSGRTDTQYF
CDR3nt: TGTGCCAGCAGCTTGGGTAGCGGGAGAACAGATACGCAGTATTTT

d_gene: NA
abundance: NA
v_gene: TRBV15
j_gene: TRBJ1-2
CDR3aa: CATSRDTTHGYTF
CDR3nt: TGTGCCACCAGCAGAGATACGACTCATGGCTACACCTTC

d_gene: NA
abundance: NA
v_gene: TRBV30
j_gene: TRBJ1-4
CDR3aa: CAWSVSAGAGKLFF
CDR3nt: TGTGCCTGGAGTGTATCGGCAGGGGCCGGAAAACTGTTTTTT

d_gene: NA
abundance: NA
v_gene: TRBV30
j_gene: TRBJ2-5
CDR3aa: CAWSVGGGPSETQYF
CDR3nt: TGTGCCTGGAGTGTAGGGGGAGGGCCCTCGGAGACCCAGTACTTC

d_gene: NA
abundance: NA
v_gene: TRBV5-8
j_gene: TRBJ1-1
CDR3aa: CASSRVGGPEAFF
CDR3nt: TGTGCCAGCAGCCGGGTGGGGGGTCCTGAAGCTTTCTTT

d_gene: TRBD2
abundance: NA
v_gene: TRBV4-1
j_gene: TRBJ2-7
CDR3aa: CASSQDGGLAEGSSYEQYF
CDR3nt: TGCGCCAGCAGCCAAGACGGGGGACTAGCCGAGGGGAGCTCCTACGAGCAGTACTTC

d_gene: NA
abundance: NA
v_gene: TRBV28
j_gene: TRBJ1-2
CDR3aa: CASSLREYGYTF
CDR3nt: TGTGCCAGCAGTTTACGGGAATATGGCTACACCTTC

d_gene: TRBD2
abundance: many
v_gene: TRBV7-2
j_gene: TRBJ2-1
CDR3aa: CASSLTSDNNEQFF
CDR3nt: TGTGCCAGCAGCTTAACTAGCGACAACAATGAGCAGTTCTTC

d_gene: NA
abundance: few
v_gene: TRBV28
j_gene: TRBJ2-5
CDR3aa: CASTGETQYF
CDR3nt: TGTGCCAGCACGGGGGAGACCCAGTACTTC

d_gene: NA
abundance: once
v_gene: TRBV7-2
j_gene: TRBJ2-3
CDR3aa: CASSLQADTDTQYF
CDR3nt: TGTGCCAGCAGCTTACAGGCAGACACAGATACGCAGTATTTT

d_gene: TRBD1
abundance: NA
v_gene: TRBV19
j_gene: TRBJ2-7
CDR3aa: CASSIGDRAYEQYF
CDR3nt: TGTGCCAGTAGTATCGGCGACAGGGCCTACGAGCAGTACTTC

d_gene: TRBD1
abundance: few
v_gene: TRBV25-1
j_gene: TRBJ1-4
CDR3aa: CASSQYRGPGEKLFF
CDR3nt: TGTGCCAGCAGCCAATACAGGGGGCCTGGCGAAAAACTGTTTTTT

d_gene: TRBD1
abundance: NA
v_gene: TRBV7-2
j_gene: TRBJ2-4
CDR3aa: CASSLTGGLAKNIQYF
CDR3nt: TGTGCCAGCAGCCTCACAGGGGGGTTAGCCAAAAACATTCAGTACTTC

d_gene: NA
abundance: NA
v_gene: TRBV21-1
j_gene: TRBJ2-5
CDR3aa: CASSNPAKETQYF
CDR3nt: TGTGCCAGCAGCAACCCCGCTAAAGAGACCCAGTACTTC

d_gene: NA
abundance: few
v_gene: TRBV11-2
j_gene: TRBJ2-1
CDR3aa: CASSFRRTIHEQFF
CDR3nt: TGTGCCAGCAGCTTCAGACGGACAATCCATGAGCAGTTCTTC

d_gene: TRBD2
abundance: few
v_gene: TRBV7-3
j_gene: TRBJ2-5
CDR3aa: CASSLNGGALGETQYF
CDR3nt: TGTGCCAGCAGCTTAAACGGGGGGGCATTAGGGGAGACCCAGTACTTC

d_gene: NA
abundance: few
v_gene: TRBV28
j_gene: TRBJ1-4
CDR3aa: CASSFQGGSEKLFF
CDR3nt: TGTGCCAGCAGTTTCCAGGGAGGCAGTGAAAAACTGTTTTTT

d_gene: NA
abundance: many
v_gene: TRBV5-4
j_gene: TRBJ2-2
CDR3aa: CASSLDRVLTGELFF
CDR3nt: TGTGCCAGCAGCTTGGACAGGGTGCTCACCGGGGAGCTGTTTTTT

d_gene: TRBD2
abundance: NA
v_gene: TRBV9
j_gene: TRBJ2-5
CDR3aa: CASSVGAGGPGETQYF
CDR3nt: TGTGCCAGCAGCGTAGGAGCGGGGGGGCCTGGAGAGACCCAGTACTTC